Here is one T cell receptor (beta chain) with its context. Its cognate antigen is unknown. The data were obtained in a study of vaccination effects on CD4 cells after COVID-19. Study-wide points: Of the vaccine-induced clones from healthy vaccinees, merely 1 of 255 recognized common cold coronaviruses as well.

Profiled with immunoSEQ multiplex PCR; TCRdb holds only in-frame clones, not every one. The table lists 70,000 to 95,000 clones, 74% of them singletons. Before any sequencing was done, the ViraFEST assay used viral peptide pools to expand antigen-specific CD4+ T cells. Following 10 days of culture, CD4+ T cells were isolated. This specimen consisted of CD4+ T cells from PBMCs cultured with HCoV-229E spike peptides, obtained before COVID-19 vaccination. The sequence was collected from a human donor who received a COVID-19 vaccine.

CDR3 in amino acids: CASSRTSGGGTQYF. In DNA form, the CDR3 reads TGTGCCAGCAGCCGGACTAGCGGGGGGGGGACGCAGTATTTT. The chain is built from TRBV27 and TRBJ2-3, with 15 positions matching TRBD2. Germline CDR1 reads MNHEY; CDR2 reads SMNVEV (reference sequence). V shed 6 bases, J shed 9 bases, and the junction held 4 bases outside the gene matches. This CDR3 region has 14 residues.